What follows are 32 T cell receptor beta chains derived from one specimen sequenced in a study of blood T cell repertoires in COVID-19. Sequenced by immunoSEQ multiplex PCR; TCRdb stores in-frame clones only, minus some. Here the sample spans about 99,000 clones, about 90% being singletons. Specimen: peripheral blood. Source of these receptors: a man in his fifties with acute or convalescent COVID-19.

The J gene is TRBJ1-2, the V gene TRBV21-1; the table's D call, TRBD1, was not checked against the DNA. TRBV21-1 is a pseudogene segment. This CDR3 region has 11 residues. The chain's CDR3 is CASSTGRGYTF. CDR3 nucleotides: TGTGCCAGCAGCACAGGCCGTGGCTACACCTTC.

The rearrangement links TRBV2 to TRBJ1-3, with a possible D match to TRBD1 (5 bases). Deletions cut 6 bases from V and 0 bases from J, with 18 bases between. The CDR3 is made up of 17 amino acids. Germline V lookup: CDR1 SNHLY, CDR2 FYNNEI. CDR3 sequence: CASSLWTLQSSGNTIYF. The CDR3 coding sequence is TGTGCCAGCAGCCTCTGGACATTGCAGAGCTCTGGAAACACCATATATTTT.

The DNA of the CDR3 is TGCGCCAGCACAGGGGATGGTGAAGCTTTCTTT. Protein: CASTGDGEAFF. The gene calls are TRBV10-1 and TRBJ1-1, with D maybe TRBD1 (6 bases). V was trimmed by 7 bases and J by 7 bases, leaving 10 bases between them. The CDR3 spans 11 residues. Germline V gene lookup returns CDR1 WNHNN and CDR2 SYGVQD (reference sequence).

V usage is TRBV29-1 and J usage is TRBJ2-3; D remains unclear. The ends were cut back, 4 bases at V and 2 bases at J, with 7 bases in the middle. Germline-derived CDR1 and CDR2 are SQVTM and ANQGSEA. This CDR3 has 12 residues. The CDR3 spells CSVGQFTDTQYF. Here the CDR3 DNA reads TGCAGCGTTGGGCAGTTCACAGATACGCAGTATTTT.

The CDR3 DNA sequence: TGCAGCGGGGGGGCTAGCGGACGCCAGAGCTCCTACAATGAGCAGTTCTTC. This sequence encodes CSGGASGRQSSYNEQFF. This chain connects TRBV29-1 to TRBJ2-1, with D possibly matching TRBD2 (7 bases). V gave up 7 bases and J gave up 0 bases, with 22 bases separating them. Germline loops: CDR1 SQVTM, CDR2 ANQGSEA. The CDR3 covers 17 residues.

V usage is TRBV24-1 and J usage is TRBJ2-1, with TRBD1 identical over 8 bases. The CDR3 loop spans 14 amino acids. V was clipped by 2 bases and J by 13 bases; unmatched bases: 9. Germline CDR1 KGHDR, CDR2 SFDVKD. In DNA, the CDR3 is TGTGCCACCAGTGATTCCAGGGGGCAGGGGGTCCAGTTCTTC. Amino acids: CATSDSRGQGVQFF.

This clone was found a few times. The genes are TRBV28 and TRBJ2-7; maybe TRBD1 (6 bases). This CDR3 is built from 12 residues. The V and J ends lost 2 bases and 12 bases respectively, with 14 bases between them. Germline CDR1 MDHEN, CDR2 SYDVKM. Here the CDR3 DNA reads TGTGCCAGCAGTTTAAGGCAGGGGTTTGGGTACTTC. This codes for CASSLRQGFGYF. Looking up the rest from reference TRBV28 and TRBJ2-7 gives the full variable domain: DVKVTQSSRYLVKRTGEKVFLECVQDMDHENMFWYRQDPGLGLRLIYFSYDVKMKEKGDIPEGYSVSREKKERFSLILESASTNQTSMYLCASSLRQGFGYFGPGTRLTVT.

In this sample, this clone turned up once. The V gene is TRBV29-1, the J gene TRBJ2-7; 7 positions agree with TRBD1. The CDR3 consists of 13 residues. Germline V lookup: CDR1 SQVTM, CDR2 ANQGSEA. The V segment lost 7 bases and the J segment 0 bases; nucleotides outside the gene matches: 6. CDR3 loop: CSAATGSSYEQYF. In DNA, the CDR3 is TGCAGCGCTGCGACAGGGAGCTCCTACGAGCAGTACTTC.

This clone was detected once. J is TRBJ2-7 and V is TRBV5-1; 10 bases match TRBD1. Unmatched junction bases numbered 13, after V lost 4 bases and J lost 0 bases. CDR1 is SGHRS and CDR2 is YFSETQ in the germline V gene. There are 18 residues in the CDR3. CDR3 sequence: CASSPTGTGVLASYEQYF. As DNA, the CDR3 is TGCGCCAGCAGCCCTACCGGGACAGGGGTTTTAGCCTCCTACGAGCAGTACTTC.

The chain employs TRBV7-2 and TRBJ2-7; D call uncertain. CDR3 size: 14 residues. CDR1 is SGHTA and CDR2 is FQGNSA in the germline V gene. Trimming left V 0 bases short and J 1 base short, with 7 bases between. CDR3 in DNA: TGTGCCAGCAGCTTAGCGCACTCTTCCTACGAGCAGTACTTC. Its protein product is CASSLAHSSYEQYF.

This sequence joins TRBV7-2 and TRBJ2-1, with 7 bases identical to TRBD1. Trimming removed 5 bases from V and 4 bases from J; junction bases left unmatched: 8. The CDR3 has 15 amino acids. Germline CDR1 SGHTA, CDR2 FQGNSA. Here the CDR3 DNA reads TGTGCCAGCAGCCACAGGGGCGATGGGTACAATGAGCAGTTCTTC. Its protein is CASSHRGDGYNEQFF.

The J gene is TRBJ2-7, the V gene TRBV21-1; TRBD1, the D gene given by the table, was not confirmed from the DNA. TRBV21-1 is annotated as a pseudogene. The CDR3 spans 14 residues. CDR3: CASSAPGQSYEQYF. In nucleotides, the CDR3 is TGTGCCAGCAGCGCACCGGGACAGTCCTACGAGCAGTACTTC.

The rearrangement links TRBV10-3 to TRBJ1-1; D is perhaps TRBD1 (5 bases). The CDR3 has 14 residues. Germline lookup yields CDR1 ENHRY and CDR2 SYGVKD. Trimming took off 3 bases at V and 1 base at J, with 9 bases between the two ends. Here the CDR3 DNA reads TGTGCCATCAGTGAAGTCGGGGGGAACACTGAAGCTTTCTTT. This translates into CAISEVGGNTEAFF.

This clone was observed a few times. The genes are TRBV5-1 and TRBJ2-3, with D maybe TRBD2 (5 bases). CDR3 length: 19 amino acids. Germline CDR1 reads SGHRS; CDR2 reads YFSETQ. Trimming took off 4 bases at V and 4 bases at J, with 28 bases between the two ends. CDR3 nucleotides: TGCGCCAGCAGCCCAGAACCTAGCAGTGTCGTAAGAGCCCCAGATACGCAGTATTTT. Translated: CASSPEPSSVVRAPDTQYF.

CDR3 coding DNA: TGTGCCAGCAGCTTAGCGCGATTTTCGGGACTAGCGGGACCTAGCTCCTACAATGAGCAGTTCTTC. It specifies CASSLARFSGLAGPSSYNEQFF. This chain joins TRBV7-8 and TRBJ2-1; TRBD2 aligns across 13 bases. The CDR3 has 22 residues. Trimming at V came to 0 bases and at J to 0 bases, leaving 14 bases not matched to a gene. Germline CDR1 is SGHVS and CDR2 is FQNEAQ. Full variable domain (rest looked up from reference TRBV7-8 and TRBJ2-1): GAGVSQSPRYKVAKRGQDVALRCDPISGHVSLFWYQQALGQGPEFLTYFQNEAQLDKSGLPSDRFFAERPEGSVSTLKIQRTQQEDSAVYLCASSLARFSGLAGPSSYNEQFFGPGTRLTVL.

The chain joins TRBV10-2 to TRBJ2-7, with 12 bases that match TRBD2. This CDR3 has 15 amino acids. Germline-derived CDR1 and CDR2 are WSHSY and SAAADI. V shed 6 bases, J shed 1 base, and the junction held 4 bases outside the gene matches. DNA of the CDR3: TGCGCCAGCAGGCCACTAGCGGGAGGTTCCTACGAGCAGTACTTC. Translation gives CASRPLAGGSYEQYF.

The rearrangement joins TRBV18 to TRBJ1-1; D is unresolved. Trimming took 2 bases from V and 0 from J, leaving 10 bases between them. CDR3 length: 15 amino acids. Germline loops: CDR1 KGHSH, CDR2 LQKENI. CDR3 sequence reads: CASSPNPGLNTEAFF. CDR3 nucleotides: TGTGCCAGCTCACCAAACCCGGGGTTGAACACTGAAGCTTTCTTT.

The rearrangement links TRBV7-9 to TRBJ1-3; 10 positions agree with TRBD1. Germline-derived CDR1 and CDR2 are SEHNR and FQNEAQ (reference sequence). The CDR3 is 15 amino acids. V gave up 5 bases and J gave up 2 bases; unmatched junction bases: 3. CDR3 nucleotide sequence: TGTGCCAGCAGCCAAGGACAGGGGGCTGGAAACACCATATATTTT. Translated: CASSQGQGAGNTIYF.

The V and J genes are TRBV29-1 and TRBJ2-7, with 9 bases matching TRBD1. V lost 3 bases to trimming and J lost 6 bases; unmatched junction nucleotides: 6. Germline assignment: CDR1 SQVTM and CDR2 ANQGSEA. The CDR3 is 13 amino acids. The CDR3 region is CSVERDREAEQYF. CDR3 sequence (DNA): TGCAGCGTTGAGCGGGACAGGGAGGCCGAGCAGTACTTC.

The chain carries TRBV6-2 or TRBV6-3 and TRBJ2-6, with TRBD1 identical over 8 bases. This CDR3 spans 19 amino acids. V was clipped by 3 bases and J by 0 bases; unmatched bases: 10. Per germline, CDR1 MNHEY and CDR2 SVGEGT. CDR3 in amino acids: CASSYRTGNIRSGANVLTF. In DNA, the CDR3 is TGTGCCAGCAGTTATCGGACAGGGAATATTCGCTCTGGGGCCAACGTCCTGACTTTC.

V gene TRBV7-6 combines with J gene TRBJ2-5; 11 bases line up with TRBD1. Germline CDR1 reads SGHVS; CDR2 reads FNYEAQ. The CDR3 has 15 residues. Trimming removed 2 bases from V and 5 bases from J; junction bases left unmatched: 4. The CDR3 is CASSLRTGGFETQYF. CDR3 in DNA: TGTGCCAGCAGCTTAAGGACAGGGGGCTTTGAGACCCAGTACTTC. Together with reference TRBV7-6 and TRBJ2-5, the CDR3 gives the full variable domain: GAGVSQSPRYKVTKRGQDVALRCDPISGHVSLYWYRQALGQGPEFLTYFNYEAQQDKSGLPNDRFSAERPEGSISTLTIQRTEQRDSAMYRCASSLRTGGFETQYFGPGTRLLVL.

This chain links TRBV7-9 with TRBJ1-5; D is unclear. V lost 1 base to trimming and J lost 6 bases, with 4 bases between them. The length of the CDR3 is 12 residues. In germline, CDR1 is SEHNR, CDR2 FQNEAQ (reference sequence). The CDR3 region is CASSLGVQPQHF. The CDR3 DNA reads TGTGCCAGCAGCTTAGGCGTTCAGCCCCAGCATTTT.

The gene calls are TRBV7-8 and TRBJ1-4, with 12 bases lining up with TRBD1. CDR3 size: 18 residues. In germline, CDR1 is SGHVS, CDR2 FQNEAQ. V lost 4 bases and J lost 0; bases outside the gene matches: 6. The CDR3 region is CASSSRDRGPATNEKLFF. The CDR3 coding sequence is TGTGCCAGCAGCTCCCGGGACAGGGGGCCAGCAACTAATGAAAAACTGTTTTTT.

This clone is a singleton in its sample. This rearrangement joins TRBV4-2 to TRBJ2-1; D gene unclear. Germline CDR1 and CDR2: LGHNA and YNFKEQ. The CDR3 length is 13 residues. V was shortened by 0 bases and J by 12 bases, with 12 bases between the two germline ends. CDR3 DNA sequence: TGTGCCAGCAGCCAAGATCGGCTGTCAGGGCAGTTCTTC. This sequence encodes CASSQDRLSGQFF.

The V and J genes are TRBV9 and TRBJ1-1, with 8 nucleotides matching TRBD1. With 4 bases clipped from V and 6 bases from J, the junction kept 11 bases outside the gene matches. Germline V gene data show CDR1 as SGDLS and CDR2 as YYNGEE. The CDR3 sequence is 15 residues long. The CDR3 loop is CASSKSDRVGPEAFF. The CDR3 DNA reads as TGTGCCAGCAGCAAATCGGACAGGGTTGGACCTGAAGCTTTCTTT. Filled out from reference TRBV9 and TRBJ1-1, the complete variable domain reads DSGVTQTPKHLITATGQRVTLRCSPRSGDLSVYWYQQSLDQGLQFLIQYYNGEERAKGNILERFSAQQFPDLHSELNLSSLELGDSALYFCASSKSDRVGPEAFFGQGTRLTVV.

The chain links TRBV28 to TRBJ1-5; possible D gene TRBD1, 6 bases. This CDR3 comprises 17 residues. V gave up 0 bases and J gave up 5 bases, with 17 bases separating them. From germline, CDR1 is MDHEN and CDR2 SYDVKM. The CDR3 DNA follows: TGTGCCAGCAGTTTATGGGAAGGACAGCCGAGGTATCAGCCCCAGCATTTT. As protein: CASSLWEGQPRYQPQHF.

This clone was observed a few times. V gene TRBV2 combines with J gene TRBJ2-1; TRBD2 agrees at 10 bases. Germline V gene sequence: CDR1 SNHLY, CDR2 FYNNEI. CDR3 size: 16 residues. The junction had 6 bases not matched to a gene; V was cut back by 1 base and J by 6 bases. The CDR3 DNA follows: TGTGCCAGCAGTGAAGGTTTAGCGGGAGGTCTCAATGAGCAGTTCTTC. It codes for CASSEGLAGGLNEQFF.

The chain joins TRBV10-2 to TRBJ2-1; maybe TRBD1 (6 bases). Deletions cut 5 bases from V and 8 bases from J, with 10 bases between. CDR1 WSHSY and CDR2 SAAADI come from the germline V gene. The CDR3 contains 12 residues. CDR3 in amino acids: CASSNEGDEQFF. The CDR3 nucleotides are TGCGCCAGCAGTAATGAGGGGGATGAGCAGTTCTTC.

V is TRBV11-3 and J is TRBJ2-7; D is perhaps TRBD2 (6 bases). The ends were cut back, 5 bases at V and 1 base at J, with 12 bases in the middle. The CDR3 runs 14 residues. Germline V CDR1 and CDR2: SGHNT, YENEEA. The CDR3 here is CASSARDSSYEQYF. DNA for the CDR3: TGTGCCAGCAGCGCACGGGACTCTTCCTACGAGCAGTACTTC.

V and J are TRBV5-1 and TRBJ1-5; D is undetermined. Germline V gives CDR1 SGHRS, CDR2 YFSETQ. V was pared by 0 bases and J by 3 bases, with 7 bases between. This CDR3 contains 14 residues. The CDR3 region has the DNA TGCGCCAGCAGCTTGGGGGAGACCAATCAGCCCCAGCATTTT. Its protein is CASSLGETNQPQHF.

The chain combines TRBV28 with TRBJ1-5; the match to TRBD1 covers 11 bases. V lost 4 bases to trimming and J lost 3 bases; unmatched junction nucleotides: 2. The length of the CDR3 is 15 residues. Looked up from germline, CDR1 is MDHEN and CDR2 is SYDVKM. The chain's CDR3 is CASSWTGGVNQPQHF. The DNA of the CDR3 is TGTGCCAGCAGTTGGACAGGGGGCGTCAATCAGCCCCAGCATTTT. Full variable domain (outside the CDR3, taken from reference TRBV28 and TRBJ1-5): DVKVTQSSRYLVKRTGEKVFLECVQDMDHENMFWYRQDPGLGLRLIYFSYDVKMKEKGDIPEGYSVSREKKERFSLILESASTNQTSMYLCASSWTGGVNQPQHFGDGTRLSIL.

This clone was counted between two and nine times. V and J are TRBV5-1 and TRBJ2-1; TRBD1 matches 9 bases. The CDR3 is made up of 15 amino acids. Germline CDR1 and CDR2: SGHRS and YFSETQ. Losses at the gene ends were 4 bases for V and 7 bases for J; bases not matched to a gene: 9. CDR3 residues: CASSGSDRGGNEQFF. The CDR3 bases are TGCGCCAGCAGCGGGTCGGACAGGGGAGGTAATGAGCAGTTCTTC. The variable domain in full, completed from reference TRBV5-1 and TRBJ2-1, reads KAGVTQTPRYLIKTRGQQVTLSCSPISGHRSVSWYQQTPGQGLQFLFEYFSETQRNKGNFPGRFSGRQFSNSRSEMNVSTLELGDSALYLCASSGSDRGGNEQFFGPGTRLTVL.